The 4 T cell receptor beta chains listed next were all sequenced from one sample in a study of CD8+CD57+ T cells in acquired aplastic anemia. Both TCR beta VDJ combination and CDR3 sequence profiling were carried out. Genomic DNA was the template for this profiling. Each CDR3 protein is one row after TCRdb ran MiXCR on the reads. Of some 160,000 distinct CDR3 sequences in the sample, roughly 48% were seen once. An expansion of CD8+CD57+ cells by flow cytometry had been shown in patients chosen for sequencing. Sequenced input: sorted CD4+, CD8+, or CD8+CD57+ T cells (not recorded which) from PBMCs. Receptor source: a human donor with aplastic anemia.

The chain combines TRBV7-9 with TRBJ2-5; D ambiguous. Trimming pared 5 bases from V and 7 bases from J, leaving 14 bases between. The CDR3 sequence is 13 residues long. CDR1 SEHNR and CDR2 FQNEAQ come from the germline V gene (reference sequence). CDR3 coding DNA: TGTGCCAGCAGCCAACCCCAACCGGCGACCCAGTACTTC. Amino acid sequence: CASSQPQPATQYF.

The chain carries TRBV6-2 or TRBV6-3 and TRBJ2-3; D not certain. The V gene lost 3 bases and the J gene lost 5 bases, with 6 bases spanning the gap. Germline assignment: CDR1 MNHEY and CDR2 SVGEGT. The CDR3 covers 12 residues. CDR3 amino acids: CASSYMEDTQYF. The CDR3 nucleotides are TGTGCCAGCAGTTATATGGAAGATACGCAGTATTTT.

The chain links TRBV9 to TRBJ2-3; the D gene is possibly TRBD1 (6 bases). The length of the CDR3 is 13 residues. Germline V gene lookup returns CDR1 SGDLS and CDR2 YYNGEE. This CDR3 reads CARDRAGADTQYF. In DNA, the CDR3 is TGTGCTAGAGATCGCGCAGGGGCAGATACGCAGTATTTT.

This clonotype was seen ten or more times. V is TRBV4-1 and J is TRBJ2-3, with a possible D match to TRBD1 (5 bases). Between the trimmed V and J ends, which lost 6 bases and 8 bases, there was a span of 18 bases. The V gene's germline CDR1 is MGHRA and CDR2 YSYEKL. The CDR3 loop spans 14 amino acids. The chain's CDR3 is CASSLTGQTGTQYF. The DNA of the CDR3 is TGCGCCAGCAGTCTTACAGGCCAAACGGGTACGCAGTATTTT.